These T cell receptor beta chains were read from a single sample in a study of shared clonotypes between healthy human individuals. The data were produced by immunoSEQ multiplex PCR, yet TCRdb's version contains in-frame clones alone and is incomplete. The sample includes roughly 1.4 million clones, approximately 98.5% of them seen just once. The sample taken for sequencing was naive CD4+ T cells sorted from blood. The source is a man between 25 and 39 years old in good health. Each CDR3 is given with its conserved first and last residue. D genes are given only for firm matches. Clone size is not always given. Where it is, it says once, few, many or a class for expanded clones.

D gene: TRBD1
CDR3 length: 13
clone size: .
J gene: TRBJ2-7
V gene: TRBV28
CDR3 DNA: TGTGCCACCTTGGGACAGGCGAGCTACGAGCAGTACTTC
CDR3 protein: CATLGQASYEQYF

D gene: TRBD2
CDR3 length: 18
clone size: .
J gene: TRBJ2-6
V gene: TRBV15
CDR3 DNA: TGTGCCACCAGCAGAGAAGCGGGACGGACCTCTGGGGCCAACGTCCTGACTTTC
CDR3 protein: CATSREAGRTSGANVLTF

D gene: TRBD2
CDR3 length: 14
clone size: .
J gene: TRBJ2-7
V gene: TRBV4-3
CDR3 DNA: TGCGCCAGCAGCCGCCGCGGGGGAGTCGGAGAGCAGTACTTC
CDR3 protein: CASSRRGGVGEQYF

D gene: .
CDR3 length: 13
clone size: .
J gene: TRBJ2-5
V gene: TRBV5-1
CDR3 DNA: TGCGCCAGCAGCTTGGAGGGTCGGGAGACCCAGTACTTC
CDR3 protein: CASSLEGRETQYF

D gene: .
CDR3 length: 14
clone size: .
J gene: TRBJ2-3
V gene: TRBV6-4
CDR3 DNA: TGTGCCAGCAGTGACTCAGGAGACACAGATACGCAGTATTTT
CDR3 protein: CASSDSGDTDTQYF

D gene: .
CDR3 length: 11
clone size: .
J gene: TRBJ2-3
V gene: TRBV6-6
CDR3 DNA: TGTGCCAGCAGTTCCGCAGATACGCAGTATTTT
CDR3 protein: CASSSADTQYF

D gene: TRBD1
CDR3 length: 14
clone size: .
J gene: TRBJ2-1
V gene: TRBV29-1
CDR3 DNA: TGCAGCGCCACGAGACGCGACAGGGTAAATGAGCAGTTCTTC
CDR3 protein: CSATRRDRVNEQFF

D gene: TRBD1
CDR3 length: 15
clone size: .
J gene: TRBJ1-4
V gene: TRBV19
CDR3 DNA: TGTGCCAGTGCGATCCGGACAGGGGGAAATGAAAAACTGTTTTTT
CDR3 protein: CASAIRTGGNEKLFF

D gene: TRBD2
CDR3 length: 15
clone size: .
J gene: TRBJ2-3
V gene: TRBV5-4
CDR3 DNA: TGTGCCAGCAGCTTCCGGACTAGTATGGCAGATACGCAGTATTTT
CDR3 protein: CASSFRTSMADTQYF

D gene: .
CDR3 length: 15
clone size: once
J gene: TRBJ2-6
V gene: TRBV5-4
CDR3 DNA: TGTGCCAGCAGCCCGGGTGGGGCTGGGGCCAACGTCCTGACTTTC
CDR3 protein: CASSPGGAGANVLTF

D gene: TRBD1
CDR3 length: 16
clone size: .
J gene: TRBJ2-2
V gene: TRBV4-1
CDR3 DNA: TGCGCCAGCAGCCAAGAAGGGGACAGGCGAACCGGGGAGCTGTTTTTT
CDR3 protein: CASSQEGDRRTGELFF

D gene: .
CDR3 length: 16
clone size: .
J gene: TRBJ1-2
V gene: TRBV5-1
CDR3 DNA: TGCGCCAGCAGCTTGGGACGGGAAGGAACTAACTATGGCTACACCTTC
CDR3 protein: CASSLGREGTNYGYTF

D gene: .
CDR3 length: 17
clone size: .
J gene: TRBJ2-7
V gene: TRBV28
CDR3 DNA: TGTGCCAGCAGTTCCCTAATTGGGTCCCCGATTACTTACGAGCAGTACTTC
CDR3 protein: CASSSLIGSPITYEQYF

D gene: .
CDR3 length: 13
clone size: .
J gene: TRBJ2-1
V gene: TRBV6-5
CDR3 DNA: TGTGCCAGCAGGAGGGGCGCGGGCAATGAGCAGTTCTTC
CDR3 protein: CASRRGAGNEQFF

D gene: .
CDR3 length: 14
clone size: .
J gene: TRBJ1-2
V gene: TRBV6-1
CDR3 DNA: TGTGCCAGCAGTGCCAACACAGGGCCTCTTGGCTACACCTTC
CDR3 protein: CASSANTGPLGYTF